This T cell receptor (beta chain) was obtained from a study of beta chain features in type 1 diabetes. Study outcomes and limitations: Moderate but significant shortening of TCRB CDR3s was recorded in all four CD4+ subsets from Type 1 diabetes patients. Patients' naive, central memory and Treg TCRB repertoires seemed closer to one another than those of healthy donors.

Each donor gave one heparinised blood draw averaging roughly 100 mL. Expressed TCRB transcripts got sequenced, as all isolated RNA was reverse transcribed. Clones were sequenced by immunoSEQ multiplex PCR, and TCRdb holds only the in-frame ones, with some missing. Here the sample spans 300,000 to 350,000 clones, 9.3% being singletons. A word on this clone: Its antigen is unidentified.

The V end lost 5 bases, the J end lost 4 bases, and 9 bases lay between the germline ends. There are 13 residues in the CDR3. Germline-derived CDR1 and CDR2 are PRHDT and FYEKMQ (reference sequence). The sequence was collected from a man aged 25 to 40 with type 1 diabetes. This chain joins TRBV13 and TRBJ2-1; D is ambiguous. The specimen sequenced was central memory CD4+ T cells from blood. In DNA, the CDR3 is TGTGCCAGCAGCCCCCGCGGATACAATGAGCAGTTCTTC. Residues: CASSPRGYNEQFF.